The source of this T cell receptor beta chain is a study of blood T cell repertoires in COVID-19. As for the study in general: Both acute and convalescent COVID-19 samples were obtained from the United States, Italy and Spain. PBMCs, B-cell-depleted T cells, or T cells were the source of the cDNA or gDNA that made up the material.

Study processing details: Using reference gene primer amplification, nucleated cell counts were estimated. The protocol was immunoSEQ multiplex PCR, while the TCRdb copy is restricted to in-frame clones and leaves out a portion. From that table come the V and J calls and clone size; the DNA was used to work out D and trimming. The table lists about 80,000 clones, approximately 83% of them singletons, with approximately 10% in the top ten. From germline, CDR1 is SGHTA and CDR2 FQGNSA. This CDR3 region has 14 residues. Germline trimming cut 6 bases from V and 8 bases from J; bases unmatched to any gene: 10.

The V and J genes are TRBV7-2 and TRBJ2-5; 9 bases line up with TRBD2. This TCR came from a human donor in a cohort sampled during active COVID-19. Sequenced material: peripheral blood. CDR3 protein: CASSPPPAGGTQYF. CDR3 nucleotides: TGTGCCAGCAGTCCCCCCCCAGCGGGAGGAACCCAGTACTTC.